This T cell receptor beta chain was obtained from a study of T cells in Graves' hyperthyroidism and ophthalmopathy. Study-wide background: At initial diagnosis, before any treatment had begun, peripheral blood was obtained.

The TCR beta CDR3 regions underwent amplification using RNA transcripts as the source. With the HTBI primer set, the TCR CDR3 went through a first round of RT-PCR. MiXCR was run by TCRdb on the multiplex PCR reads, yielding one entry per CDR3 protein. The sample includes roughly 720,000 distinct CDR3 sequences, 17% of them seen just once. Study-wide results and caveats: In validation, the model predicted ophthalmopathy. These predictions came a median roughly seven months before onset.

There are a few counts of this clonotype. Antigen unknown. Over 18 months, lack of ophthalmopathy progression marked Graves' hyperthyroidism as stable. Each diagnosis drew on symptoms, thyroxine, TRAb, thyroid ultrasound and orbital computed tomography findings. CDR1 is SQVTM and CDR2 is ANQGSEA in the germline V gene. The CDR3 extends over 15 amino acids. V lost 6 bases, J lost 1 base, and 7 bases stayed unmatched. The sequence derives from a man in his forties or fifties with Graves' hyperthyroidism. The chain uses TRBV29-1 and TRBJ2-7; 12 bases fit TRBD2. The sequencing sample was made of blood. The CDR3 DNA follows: TGCAGCGTCCAAGGGACTAGCGGGTCATCCTACGAGCAGTACTTC. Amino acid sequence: CSVQGTSGSSYEQYF.